Detailed here is one T cell receptor (beta chain). What it binds is unknown. The CDR3 consists of 12 residues. Germline V gene sequence: CDR1 GTSNPN, CDR2 SVGIG (reference sequence). The germline V and J ends were trimmed by 1 base and 3 bases, with 7 bases remaining between them. These data are taken from a study of long-term antiretroviral therapy in people with HIV. Study results and limitations: In HIV, the repertoires covered a tighter span of CDR3 lengths than in controls.

A v3.0 immunoSEQ assay was performed at survey level. Profiling relied on immunoSEQ multiplex PCR, and the TCRdb table lists in-frame clones only, not all of them. The sample comprises approximately 10,000 clones, around 80% of which are singletons, and 20% rests with the top ten. The chain joins TRBV30 to TRBJ2-7; D gene ambiguous. This receptor was taken from a middle-aged man with HIV. The sequenced sample was unsorted PBMCs, obtained roughly 7 years after starting antiretroviral therapy. CDR3 sequence: CAWSGTYYEQYF. In nucleotides, the CDR3 is TGTGCCTGGAGTGGAACCTACTACGAGCAGTACTTC. Based on the CDR3 plus reference TRBV30 and TRBJ2-7, the full variable domain is SQTIHQWPATLVQPVGSPLSLECTVEGTSNPNLYWYRQAAGRGLQLLFYSVGIGQISSEVPQNLSASRPQDRQFILSSKKLLLSDSGFYLCAWSGTYYEQYFGPGTRLTVT.